These 32 T cell receptor beta chains were all obtained from the same sample, sequenced in a study of T cells after yellow fever vaccination. TCRdb re-analysed the 5' RACE reads in MiXCR, keeping a single row per CDR3 protein. Of a few hundred thousand distinct CDR3 sequences in the sample, 8% to 10% were seen once. This sample comprised PBMCs, obtained on the day of the first yellow fever vaccination. The receptors were gathered from a man aged 18 to 29 who received the YFV17D yellow fever vaccine.

This clonotype was seen repeatedly, ten times or more. The chain joins TRBV12-3 or TRBV12-4 to TRBJ2-7; 10 bases match TRBD1. The V segment lost 7 bases and the J segment 2 bases; nucleotides outside the gene matches: 5. The CDR3 runs 14 residues. The chain's CDR3 is CASNGQGVTYEQYF. In DNA form, the CDR3 reads TGTGCCAGCAACGGACAGGGGGTGACCTACGAGCAGTACTTC.

V and J are TRBV10-3 and TRBJ2-3; maybe TRBD2 (5 bases). CDR1 is ENHRY, CDR2 SYGVKD, per germline. V gave up 7 bases and J gave up 0 bases, with 11 bases separating them. The CDR3 loop spans 14 amino acids. CDR3 DNA sequence: TGTGCCATCAACTCGGGAACTAGCACAGATACGCAGTATTTT. As protein: CAINSGTSTDTQYF.

V gene TRBV11-2 combines with J gene TRBJ2-2, with 7 positions matching TRBD1. The CDR3 has 17 amino acids. Germline CDR1 SGHAT, CDR2 FQNNGV. V lost 5 bases, J lost 5 bases, and 14 bases stayed unmatched. Here the CDR3 reads CASSLSPGTVGTGELFF. The CDR3 DNA sequence: TGTGCCAGCAGCCTGTCTCCGGGGACAGTCGGAACCGGGGAGCTGTTTTTT.

This clonotype has more than one count but fewer than ten. This chain links TRBV20-1 with TRBJ2-3, with 11 bases fitting TRBD2. The germline gives CDR1 DFQATT, CDR2 SNEGSKA (reference sequence). The V segment lost 1 base and the J segment 4 bases; nucleotides outside the gene matches: 7. The CDR3 contains 16 residues. CDR3 sequence: CSARVLAGGWADTQYF. The CDR3 coding sequence is TGCAGTGCTAGAGTCCTAGCGGGGGGTTGGGCAGATACGCAGTATTTT.

V and J are TRBV7-2 and TRBJ1-4; tentative D call: TRBD1 (5 bases). CDR3 length: 15 amino acids. The germline V gene has CDR1 SGHTA and CDR2 FQGNSA. Trimming pared 5 bases from V and 11 bases from J, leaving 21 bases between. CDR3 sequence (DNA): TGTGCCAGCAGCGGGACTCAGGGCGGCTGGGGGAAACTGTTTTTT. This sequence encodes CASSGTQGGWGKLFF.

This clonotype has only a few counts. The chain combines TRBV11-2 with TRBJ2-7, with 7 bases lining up with TRBD2. CDR1 is SGHAT, CDR2 FQNNGV, per germline. The CDR3 totals 14 residues. Trimming took 1 base from V and 2 from J; bases not matched to a gene: 2. This chain's CDR3 is CASSLGAGAYEQYF. CDR3 bases: TGTGCCAGCAGCTTAGGTGCGGGGGCCTACGAGCAGTACTTC.

The chain joins TRBV7-2 to TRBJ1-6; TRBD1 aligns across 8 bases. The CDR3 extends over 14 amino acids. CDR1 is SGHTA and CDR2 is FQGNSA in the germline V gene. J was trimmed by 8 bases and V by 10 bases; bases with no gene match: 10. CDR3 nucleotides: TGTGCCATCCCGGCGGACAGGGCAGATTCACCCCTCCACTTT. This translates into CAIPADRADSPLHF.

Concerning this clonotype: This may come from a read error, since a much larger clone is one base off. The CDR3 bases are TGTGCCAGCAGCTTAGTGGACACAGATACGCAGTATTTT. Protein product: CASSLVDTDTQYF. This chain uses TRBV7-3 with TRBJ2-3; D remains unclear. Germline CDR1 is SGHTA and CDR2 is FQGTGA. The CDR3 spans 13 residues. Trimming stripped 2 bases from V and 2 bases from J, with 5 bases between.

This chain joins TRBV6-5 and TRBJ1-5; TRBD1 agrees at 8 bases. J gave up 7 bases and V 2 bases, and 4 bases lay outside the gene matches. The CDR3 length is 14 residues. Germline loops: CDR1 MNHEY, CDR2 SVGAGI. The CDR3 loop is CASSYPRQGQPQHF. CDR3 in DNA: TGTGCCAGCAGTTACCCCAGACAGGGGCAGCCCCAGCATTTT.

This clonotype was detected ten times or more. This sequence joins TRBV27 and TRBJ1-4; the match to TRBD1 covers 7 bases. The V gene end was trimmed by 1 base and the J gene end by 7 bases; junction bases not matched to a gene: 9. The CDR3 contains 16 residues. Germline V lookup: CDR1 MNHEY, CDR2 SMNVEV (reference sequence). CDR3 DNA sequence: TGTGCCAGCAGTTTATTTTCAGGGGGGAACAGTGAAAAACTGTTTTTT. Its translation is CASSLFSGGNSEKLFF.

In its sample, this clonotype was seen a few times. This chain joins TRBV20-1 and TRBJ2-1; 7 bases line up with TRBD1. The CDR3 has 15 residues. Trimming cost V 6 bases and J 1 base; bases outside gene matches: 9. Germline V lookup: CDR1 DFQATT, CDR2 SNEGSKA (reference sequence). The CDR3 nucleotides read TGCAGTGCGCGTCGACAGGGCGATTCCTACAATGAGCAGTTCTTC. Amino acid sequence: CSARRQGDSYNEQFF.

The chain couples TRBV6-2 or TRBV6-3 to TRBJ1-5, with 9 bases fitting TRBD1. The CDR3 has 15 residues. CDR1 is MNHEY and CDR2 is SVGEGT in the germline V gene. With V trimmed by 6 bases and J by 3 bases, 6 bases remained unmatched. The CDR3 sequence is CASSLWDRVNQPQHF. In DNA form, the CDR3 reads TGTGCCAGCAGCCTCTGGGACAGGGTCAATCAGCCCCAGCATTTT.

The V call is TRBV3-1, the J call TRBJ2-2; D unclear. Germline CDR1 LGHDT, CDR2 YNNKEL (reference sequence). This CDR3 is 13 amino acids long. The CDR3, as DNA: TGTGCATCCTGCCCCTCCTACACCGGGGAGCTGTTTTTT. It specifies CASCPSYTGELFF.

In DNA, the CDR3 is TGTGCCAGCAGCCAAGTTGCTTGGAAGGGGGCTCACGAGCAGTACTTC. It specifies CASSQVAWKGAHEQYF. The chain joins TRBV3-1 to TRBJ2-7, with 7 bases that match TRBD1. The CDR3 length is 16 residues. Germline assignment: CDR1 LGHDT and CDR2 YNNKEL (reference sequence). V lost 1 base, J lost 5 bases, and 11 bases stayed unmatched.

The table lists this clonotype with a few counts. The J gene is TRBJ1-4, the V gene TRBV20-1; D unclear. The CDR3 runs 12 residues. Germline CDR1 and CDR2: DFQATT and SNEGSKA (reference sequence). V was pared by 3 bases and J by 10 bases, with 12 bases between. The CDR3 loop reads CSASGGTGKLFF. The CDR3 bases are TGCAGTGCTAGTGGAGGAACGGGAAAACTGTTTTTT.

This clonotype has a handful of counts. The chain is built from TRBV6-5 and TRBJ2-3; D may be TRBD2 (6 bases). The CDR3 runs to 16 residues. Per germline, CDR1 MNHEY and CDR2 SVGAGI. Trimming shortened V by 2 bases and J by 6 bases, and 18 bases separated the two germline ends. CDR3 sequence: CASSYGASAFGDTQYF. The CDR3 region has the DNA TGTGCCAGCAGTTACGGCGCTAGCGCCTTTGGGGATACGCAGTATTTT.

This clonotype appeared a few times. This chain uses TRBV21-1 with TRBJ1-6. TRBV21-1 is an annotated pseudogene. This CDR3 region has 14 residues. DNA of the CDR3: TGTGCCGCCCAGCGGGGGAAGAGTTATTCACCCCTCCACTTT. Protein sequence: CAAQRGKSYSPLHF.

This clonotype has a handful of counts. The CDR3 DNA is TGTGCCAGCAGCCCCGAAGGACCGCCCTACGAGCAGTACGTC. It codes for CASSPEGPPYEQYV. The chain combines TRBV7-9 with TRBJ2-7; D gene ambiguous. The V and J ends lost 5 bases and 2 bases respectively, with 13 bases between them. The germline CDR1 and CDR2 sequences are SEHNR and FQNEAQ (reference sequence). This CDR3 comprises 14 residues.

This clonotype has just a few counts. The chain employs TRBV7-2 and TRBJ2-3, with 8 bases fitting TRBD2. The CDR3 sequence is 18 residues long. The trim removed 2 bases at V and 8 bases at J, leaving 18 bases unmatched. Germline V gene sequence: CDR1 SGHTA, CDR2 FQGNSA. The CDR3 DNA sequence: TGTGCCAGCAGCTTATCGGGGGGGGTGCGGGGGATTCGCGGTACGCAGTATTTT. Translated, it gives CASSLSGGVRGIRGTQYF.

This chain links TRBV4-2 with TRBJ2-1, with a tentative D call TRBD2 (7 bases). Trimming pared 1 base from V and 4 bases from J, leaving 11 bases between. The CDR3 sequence is 15 residues long. Germline V gives CDR1 LGHNA, CDR2 YNFKEQ. DNA of the CDR3: TGTGCCAGCAGCCAAGTGAGGGGGGGATACAATGAGCAGTTCTTC. This encodes CASSQVRGGYNEQFF.

The V and J genes are TRBV6-1 and TRBJ2-7; D is undetermined. The CDR3 is 15 residues long. The germline V and J ends were trimmed by 5 bases and 6 bases, with 20 bases remaining between them. Germline V gene data show CDR1 as MNHNS and CDR2 as SASEGT. In DNA, the CDR3 is TGTGCCAGCAGTCAAGGGTCCCGGACCTACGGCGAGCAGTACGTC. It is translated as CASSQGSRTYGEQYV.

This clonotype was recorded at least ten times. This rearrangement joins TRBV5-1 to TRBJ1-2, with a possible D match to TRBD1 (6 bases). The V end was cut by 4 bases, the J end by 2 bases, with 15 bases between. This CDR3 is 15 amino acids long. Germline values: CDR1 SGHRS, CDR2 YFSETQ. CDR3 bases: TGCGCCAGCAGCCCGGACGGACAGTGGAACTATGGCTACACCTTC. This gives the protein CASSPDGQWNYGYTF.

This clonotype was seen repeatedly, ten times or more. At one end the junction does not follow the germline gene, possibly because of a read error. The V gene is TRBV5-8, the J gene TRBJ1-4; D remains ambiguous. CDR1 and CDR2 from the germline V gene are SGHTS and YDEGEE. The CDR3 extends over 10 amino acids. Here the CDR3 DNA reads TGTGCCAGCAGCTTAAAGGGAGGTCGTTTT. Translated: CASSLKGGRF.

The gene calls are TRBV20-1 and TRBJ2-5; D assignment may be TRBD1 or TRBD2 (5 bases each). The CDR3 has 14 residues. Germline values: CDR1 DFQATT, CDR2 SNEGSKA (reference sequence). Between the trimmed V and J ends, which lost 7 bases and 6 bases, there was a span of 21 bases. In DNA, the CDR3 is TGCAGTGTCCTGCCGGGGTGGGGGATGAAGACCCAGTACTTC. Translation gives CSVLPGWGMKTQYF.

This clonotype was seen a few times. CDR3 coding DNA: TGTGCCAGCAGCCCGCGACTAGCGAGTATCCACGAGCAGTACTTC. Translation: CASSPRLASIHEQYF. V and J are TRBV3-1 and TRBJ2-7, with 8 bases identical to TRBD2. After removal of 4 bases from V and 5 bases from J, the junction contained 10 bases not matched to a gene. Looked up from germline, CDR1 is LGHDT and CDR2 is YNNKEL (reference sequence). This CDR3 is built from 15 residues.

V usage is TRBV7-6 and J usage is TRBJ2-7, with 9 nucleotides matching TRBD1. This CDR3 spans 13 amino acids. Per the germline V gene, CDR1 is SGHVS and CDR2 is FNYEAQ. V lost 5 bases to trimming and J lost 10 bases; unmatched junction nucleotides: 9. The DNA of the CDR3 is TGTGCCAGCAGCGCGGGACAGGGAGGCATTCAGTACGTC. Protein sequence: CASSAGQGGIQYV.

The chain uses TRBV5-1 and TRBJ2-7; TRBD2 is a possible D gene (6 bases). The CDR3 runs 15 residues. Deletions cut 4 bases from V and 4 bases from J, with 18 bases between. CDR1 is SGHRS, CDR2 YFSETQ, per germline. The CDR3 loop is CASSEGPGVAYEQYF. Here the CDR3 DNA reads TGCGCCAGCAGCGAGGGACCGGGAGTGGCATACGAGCAGTACTTC.

Only a few counts were recorded for this clonotype. The chain employs TRBV6-2 or TRBV6-3 and TRBJ2-6; 7 bases map to TRBD1. This CDR3 spans 14 amino acids. CDR1 is MNHEY, CDR2 SVGEGT, per germline. Trimming at V came to 8 bases and at J to 4 bases, leaving 5 bases not matched to a gene. In DNA, the CDR3 is TGTGCCAGCCTAAGGGGACAGGGGGCCAACGTCCTGACTTTC. Translating it yields CASLRGQGANVLTF.

This clonotype was observed a few times. V usage is TRBV9 and J usage is TRBJ2-1; possibly TRBD2 for D (6 bases). Trimming took off 7 bases at V and 2 bases at J, with 16 bases between the two ends. Per the germline V gene, CDR1 is SGDLS and CDR2 is YYNGEE. This CDR3 is 15 amino acids long. CDR3 coding DNA: TGTGCCAGCTCCGCGGGACTCCCGGCCTACAATGAGCAGTTCTTC. This gives the protein CASSAGLPAYNEQFF.

This clonotype was picked up a small number of times. The rearrangement links TRBV4-1 to TRBJ2-3, with D tentatively TRBD1 or TRBD2 (5 bases each). Deletions cut 3 bases from V and 0 bases from J, with 25 bases between. This CDR3 spans 20 amino acids. Germline values: CDR1 MGHRA, CDR2 YSYEKL. The CDR3, as DNA: TGCGCCAGCAGCCAGGACCACGGGGCGAGACGGCGAGCTAGCACAGATACGCAGTATTTT. Protein: CASSQDHGARRRASTDTQYF.

Details on this clonotype: Relative to the germline gene, one junction end is altered; a read error may explain this. The chain has TRBV5-4 and TRBJ2-7; 7 nucleotides line up with TRBD1. Germline-derived CDR1 and CDR2 are SGHNT and YYREEE (reference sequence). The CDR3 extends over 12 amino acids. The CDR3, as DNA: TGTGCCGGCAGCCAGACAGGGTACGAGCAGTACTTC. Translation gives CAGSQTGYEQYF.

There are a few counts of this clonotype. This rearrangement joins TRBV11-2 to TRBJ2-1; a possible D gene is TRBD2 (5 bases). Germline V CDR1 and CDR2: SGHAT, FQNNGV. The CDR3 is made up of 14 amino acids. V was shortened by 6 bases and J by 3 bases, with 12 bases between the two germline ends. Here the CDR3 reads CASRLGLYYNEQFF. In nucleotides, the CDR3 is TGTGCCAGCAGACTCGGACTTTACTACAATGAGCAGTTCTTC.